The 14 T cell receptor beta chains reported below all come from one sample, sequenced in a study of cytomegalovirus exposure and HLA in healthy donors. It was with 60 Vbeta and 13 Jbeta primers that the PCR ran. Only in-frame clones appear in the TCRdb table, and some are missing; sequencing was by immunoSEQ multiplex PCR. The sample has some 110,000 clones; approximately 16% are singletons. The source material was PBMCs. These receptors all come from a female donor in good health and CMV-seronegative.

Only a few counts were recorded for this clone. CDR3 DNA: TGTGCCAGCAGTGGCCCCGGGAGGCCCATAGGGACCCAGTACTTC. It specifies CASSGPGRPIGTQYF. V is TRBV2 and J is TRBJ2-5; 7 bases agree with TRBD2. Germline CDR1 SNHLY, CDR2 FYNNEI. The V and J ends lost 4 bases and 7 bases, in that order; junction bases with no gene match: 12. The CDR3 sequence is 15 residues long.

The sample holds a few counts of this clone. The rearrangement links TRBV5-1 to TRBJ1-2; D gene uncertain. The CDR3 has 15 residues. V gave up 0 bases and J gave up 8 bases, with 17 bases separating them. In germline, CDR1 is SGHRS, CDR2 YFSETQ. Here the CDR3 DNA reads TGCGCCAGCAGCTTGGCCAGAGGAGGGAGTACGGGCTACACCTTC. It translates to CASSLARGGSTGYTF.

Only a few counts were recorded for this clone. The CDR3 sequence: CASSQATSGIYEQYF. The CDR3 coding sequence is TGCGCCAGCAGCCAAGCTACTAGCGGGATCTACGAGCAGTACTTC. This rearrangement joins TRBV4-1 to TRBJ2-7; TRBD2 aligns across 10 bases. Per germline, CDR1 MGHRA and CDR2 YSYEKL. This CDR3 region has 15 residues. V was clipped by 1 base and J by 3 bases; unmatched bases: 3.

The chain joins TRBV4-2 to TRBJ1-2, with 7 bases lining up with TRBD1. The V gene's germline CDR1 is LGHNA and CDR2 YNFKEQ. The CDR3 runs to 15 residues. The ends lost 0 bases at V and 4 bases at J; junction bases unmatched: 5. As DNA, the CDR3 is TGTGCCAGCAGCCAAGAAGACAGGGAAACCTATGGCTACACCTTC. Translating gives CASSQEDRETYGYTF.

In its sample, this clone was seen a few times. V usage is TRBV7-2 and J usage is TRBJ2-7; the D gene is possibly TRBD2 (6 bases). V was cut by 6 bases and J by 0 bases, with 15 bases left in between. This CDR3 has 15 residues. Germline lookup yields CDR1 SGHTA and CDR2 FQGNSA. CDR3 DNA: TGTGCCAGCAGTCCCTTAGCGGCGCACTCCTACGAGCAGTACTTC. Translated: CASSPLAAHSYEQYF.

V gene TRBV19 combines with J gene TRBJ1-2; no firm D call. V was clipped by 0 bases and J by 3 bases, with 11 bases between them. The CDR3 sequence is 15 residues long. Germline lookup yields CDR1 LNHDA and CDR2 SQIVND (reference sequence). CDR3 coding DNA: TGTGCCAGTAGTATAGACGGCCCGGGAGACTATGGCTACACCTTC. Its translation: CASSIDGPGDYGYTF. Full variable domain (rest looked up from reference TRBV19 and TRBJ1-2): DGGITQSPKYLFRKEGQNVTLSCEQNLNHDAMYWYRQDPGQGLRLIYYSQIVNDFQKGDIAEGYSVSREKKESFPLTVTSAQKNPTAFYLCASSIDGPGDYGYTFGSGTRLTVV.

CDR3 in amino acids: CASSLPTQTRRETAGANVLTF. The CDR3 coding sequence is TGTGCCAGCAGCTTACCAACTCAGACGCGGCGGGAAACTGCCGGGGCCAACGTCCTGACTTTC. V gene TRBV7-8 combines with J gene TRBJ2-6, with a weak D call TRBD2 (6 bases). CDR1 is SGHVS and CDR2 is FQNEAQ in the germline V gene. V was trimmed by 2 bases and J by 4 bases, leaving 27 bases between them. This CDR3 region has 21 residues.

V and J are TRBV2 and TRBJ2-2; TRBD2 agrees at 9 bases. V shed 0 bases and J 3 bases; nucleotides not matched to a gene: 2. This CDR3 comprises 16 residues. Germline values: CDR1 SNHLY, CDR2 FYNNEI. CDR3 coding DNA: TGTGCCAGCAGTGAAGCGGCGGGGGGGTACACCGGGGAGCTGTTTTTT. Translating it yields CASSEAAGGYTGELFF.

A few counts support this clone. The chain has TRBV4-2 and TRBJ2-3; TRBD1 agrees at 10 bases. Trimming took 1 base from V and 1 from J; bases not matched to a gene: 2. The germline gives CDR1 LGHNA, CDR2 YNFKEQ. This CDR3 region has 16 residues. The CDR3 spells CASSQVGTGGTDTQYF. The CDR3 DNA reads TGTGCCAGCAGCCAAGTGGGGACAGGGGGCACAGATACGCAGTATTTT.

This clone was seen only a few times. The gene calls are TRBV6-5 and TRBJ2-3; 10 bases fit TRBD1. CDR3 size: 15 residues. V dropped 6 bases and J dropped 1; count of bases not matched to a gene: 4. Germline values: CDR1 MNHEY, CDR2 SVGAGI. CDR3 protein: CASRRQGAGTDTQYF. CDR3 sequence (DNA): TGTGCCAGCAGGAGACAGGGGGCAGGCACAGATACGCAGTATTTT.

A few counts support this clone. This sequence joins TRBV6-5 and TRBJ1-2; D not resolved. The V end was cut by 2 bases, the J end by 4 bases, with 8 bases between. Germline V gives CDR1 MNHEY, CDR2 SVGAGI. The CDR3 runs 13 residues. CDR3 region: CASSYGHPYGYTF. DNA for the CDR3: TGTGCCAGCAGTTACGGGCATCCCTATGGCTACACCTTC.

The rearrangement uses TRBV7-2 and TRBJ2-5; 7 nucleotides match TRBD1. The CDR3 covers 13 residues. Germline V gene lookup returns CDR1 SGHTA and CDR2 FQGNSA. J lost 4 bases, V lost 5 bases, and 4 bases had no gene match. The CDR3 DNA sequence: TGTGCCAGCAGCCCGAGGACAGGAGAGACCCAGTACTTC. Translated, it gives CASSPRTGETQYF.

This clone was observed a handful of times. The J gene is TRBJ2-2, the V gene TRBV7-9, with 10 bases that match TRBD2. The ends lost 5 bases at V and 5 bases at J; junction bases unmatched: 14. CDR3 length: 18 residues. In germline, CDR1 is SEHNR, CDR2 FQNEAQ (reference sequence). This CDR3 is CASSPGRSSGSGTGELFF. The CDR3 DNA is TGTGCCAGCAGCCCGGGTCGATCTAGCGGGAGTGGTACCGGGGAGCTGTTTTTT.

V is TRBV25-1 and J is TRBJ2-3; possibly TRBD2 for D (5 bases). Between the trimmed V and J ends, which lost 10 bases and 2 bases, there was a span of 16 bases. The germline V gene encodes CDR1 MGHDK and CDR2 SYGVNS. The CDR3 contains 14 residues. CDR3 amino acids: CAIRPGSDTDTQYF. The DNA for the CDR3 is TGTGCCATCCGTCCGGGGAGTGACACAGATACGCAGTATTTT.